The clone carrying this T cell receptor (beta chain) appeared once. The sample originates from a study of blood T cell repertoires in COVID-19. As for the study in general: Acute and convalescent COVID-19 samples came from the United States, Italy and Spain.

Clones were sequenced by immunoSEQ multiplex PCR, and TCRdb holds only the in-frame ones, with some missing. The sample carries roughly 180,000 clones, 70% to 90% recorded once. Germline-derived CDR1 and CDR2 are SGHTA and FQGNSA. The CDR3 covers 17 residues. V was clipped by 1 base and J by 0 bases; unmatched bases: 6. The sequence was collected from a man at least 80 years old with COVID-19, enrolled during active disease. The chain recombines TRBV7-2 with TRBJ1-5, with TRBD1 matching 7 bases. The specimen sequenced was peripheral blood. The CDR3 here is CASSLDRGRDSNQPQHF. CDR3 bases: TGTGCCAGCAGCTTAGACAGGGGAAGGGATAGCAATCAGCCCCAGCATTTT.